What follows are 12 T cell receptor beta chains derived from one specimen sequenced in a study of blood T cell repertoires in COVID-19. Assay: immunoSEQ multiplex PCR; the TCRdb copy retains only in-frame clones and omits some. Of 20,000 to 25,000 clones listed, roughly 90% were seen once; the top ten hold roughly 6.4%. The specimen was peripheral blood. These receptors all stem from a human donor in a cohort sampled during active COVID-19.

The rearrangement joins TRBV5-6 to TRBJ1-1; D not resolved. CDR1 SGHDT and CDR2 YYEEEE come from the germline V gene. Trimming took 0 bases from V and 0 from J, leaving 12 bases between them. The CDR3 spans 16 residues. The CDR3 here is CASSLGPGLMNTEAFF. CDR3 bases: TGTGCCAGCAGCTTGGGGCCAGGCCTCATGAACACTGAAGCTTTCTTT.

The rearrangement uses TRBV27 and TRBJ2-1, with 7 bases aligning to TRBD2. Germline CDR1 and CDR2: MNHEY and SMNVEV (reference sequence). The CDR3 is 14 residues long. V shed 7 bases and J 5 bases; nucleotides not matched to a gene: 8. Written as DNA, the CDR3 is TGTGCCAGCACCTGGGGGGGAGTAGACAATGAGCAGTTCTTC. Amino acids: CASTWGGVDNEQFF.

The chain joins TRBV5-1 to TRBJ2-7; TRBD2 matches at 7 bases. Trimming at V came to 0 bases and at J to 2 bases, leaving 8 bases not matched to a gene. CDR1 is SGHRS and CDR2 is YFSETQ in the germline V gene. The CDR3 spans 16 residues. Here the CDR3 DNA reads TGCGCCAGCAGCTTGGCCCCACTTGGGGGGGCCTACGAGCAGTACTTC. Amino acid sequence: CASSLAPLGGAYEQYF.

The J gene is TRBJ2-5, the V gene TRBV7-9; no reliable D call. Germline CDR1 reads SEHNR; CDR2 reads FQNEAQ (reference sequence). The CDR3 has 14 amino acids. V was pared by 4 bases and J by 3 bases, with 12 bases between. CDR3 loop: CASSWRTEKETQYF. The CDR3 coding sequence is TGTGCCAGCAGCTGGCGCACGGAGAAAGAGACCCAGTACTTC.

The chain is built from TRBV5-8 and TRBJ1-2; D unclear. The V end was cut by 6 bases, the J end by 9 bases, with 18 bases between. CDR3 size: 13 residues. Germline-derived CDR1 and CDR2 are SGHTS and YDEGEE. CDR3 loop: CASKGTHYESYTF. The CDR3 nucleotides are TGTGCCAGCAAAGGCACGCACTATGAGAGCTACACCTTC.

The chain links TRBV5-1 to TRBJ1-4, with 10 bases that match TRBD1. CDR3 length equals 17 residues. The V and J ends lost 3 bases and 8 bases, in that order; junction bases with no gene match: 13. Germline assignment: CDR1 SGHRS and CDR2 YFSETQ. DNA of the CDR3: TGCGCCAGCAGCTCTAATACCGTGGACAGGGGGAGAGAAAAACTGTTTTTT. Translation gives CASSSNTVDRGREKLFF.

J is TRBJ1-1 and V is TRBV5-1; D is unresolved. There are 14 residues in the CDR3. V was trimmed by 9 bases and J by 2 bases, leaving 17 bases between them. Germline values: CDR1 SGHRS, CDR2 YFSETQ. The CDR3 DNA reads as TGCGCCATCCTAGGCGGGGTTTTAAACACTGAAGCTTTCTTT. Translated, it gives CAILGGVLNTEAFF.

This clone came up once. The chain combines TRBV4-1 with TRBJ2-1; tentatively, D is TRBD2 (6 bases). Trimming left V 1 base short and J 2 bases short, with 24 bases between. Germline CDR1 is MGHRA and CDR2 is YSYEKL. There are 20 residues in the CDR3. The CDR3: CASSQGEGGTAVRPYNEQFF. The DNA for the CDR3 is TGCGCCAGCAGCCAAGGTGAGGGAGGAACGGCGGTGCGCCCCTACAATGAGCAGTTCTTC.

Points on this clone: The junction departs from germline at one end; a sequencing error may be responsible. The V call is TRBV7-7, the J call TRBJ2-5; 7 bases agree with TRBD2. This CDR3 is built from 15 residues. Looked up from germline, CDR1 is SSHAT and CDR2 is FNYEAQ (reference sequence). The CDR3 region has the DNA TGTGCTAGCAGCCTAGGGACTTCGGGGGGAGAGACCCAGTACTTC. It is translated as CASSLGTSGGETQYF.

The chain uses TRBV15 and TRBJ2-1, with 7 bases aligning to TRBD1. Germline V CDR1 and CDR2: LNHNV, YYDKDF (reference sequence). This CDR3 comprises 18 residues. V lost 1 base and J lost 3; bases outside the gene matches: 12. The CDR3 DNA sequence: TGTGCCACCAGCAGAGGGGGACACAAGGGGGCCATCTACAATGAGCAGTTCTTC. Encoded protein: CATSRGGHKGAIYNEQFF.

This chain uses TRBV28 with TRBJ2-7; TRBD2 agrees at 8 bases. Germline V gene data show CDR1 as MDHEN and CDR2 as SYDVKM. With V trimmed by 6 bases and J by 4 bases, 8 bases remained unmatched. The CDR3 has 14 residues. The CDR3 bases are TGTGCCAGCAGGATGACTAGCGAAGGGTACGAGCAGTACTTC. Its protein is CASRMTSEGYEQYF. The full variable domain, rest sourced from reference TRBV28 and TRBJ2-7, is DVKVTQSSRYLVKRTGEKVFLECVQDMDHENMFWYRQDPGLGLRLIYFSYDVKMKEKGDIPEGYSVSREKKERFSLILESASTNQTSMYLCASRMTSEGYEQYFGPGTRLTVT.

The chain links TRBV16 to TRBJ1-1; no firm D call. The CDR3 runs 11 residues. V was shortened by 4 bases and J by 6 bases, with 6 bases between the two germline ends. Germline CDR1 reads KGHSY; CDR2 reads FQNENV. CDR3 nucleotide sequence: TGTGCCAGCAGCCCCGGGGCTGAAGCTTTCTTT. Its translation: CASSPGAEAFF.